This T cell receptor (beta chain) stems from a study of untreated major depressive disorder. Study results and caveats: A comparatively small sample limits the generalizability of these findings. Differences in TRBV25-01 and TRBV02-01 usage did not reach significance. Only three preselected Vbeta families were compared in sequencing.

The V and J ends lost 5 bases and 7 bases respectively, with 9 bases between them. The CDR3 runs to 12 residues. Germline CDR1 is LNHDA and CDR2 is SQIVND (reference sequence). CD4+ T cells were isolated from thawed PBMCs by magnetic negative selection. Using immunoSEQ multiplex PCR, the repertoire was profiled, and TCRdb retains in-frame clones only, with some absent. Among 20,000 to 25,000 clones listed, roughly nine tenths were seen once. A note on this clone: Its matching antigen is unknown.

Specimen: CD4+ T cells from PBMCs. The chain recombines TRBV19 with TRBJ1-5; no firm D call. The clonotype was recovered from a woman between 35 and 50 years old in good health. The CDR3 loop reads CASSPLRQPQHF. CDR3 in DNA: TGTGCCAGTAGTCCCCTCCGCCAGCCCCAGCATTTT.